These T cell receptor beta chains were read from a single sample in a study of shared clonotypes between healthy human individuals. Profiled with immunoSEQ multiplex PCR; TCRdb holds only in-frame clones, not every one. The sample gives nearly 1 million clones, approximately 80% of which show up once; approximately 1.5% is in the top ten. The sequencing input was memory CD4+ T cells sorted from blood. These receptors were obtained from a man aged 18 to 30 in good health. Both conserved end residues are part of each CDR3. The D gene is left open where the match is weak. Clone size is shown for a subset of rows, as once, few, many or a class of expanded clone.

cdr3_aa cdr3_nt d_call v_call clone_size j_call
CAWRRVAFGEQFF TGTGCCTGGAGGAGGGTAGCATTCGGTGAGCAGTTCTTC NA TRBV30 NA TRBJ2-1
CAWRVDMAGGGGYTF TGTGCCTGGAGGGTCGATATGGCAGGGGGCGGTGGCTACACCTTC TRBD1 TRBV30 NA TRBJ1-2
CAWSEAGLYEQYF TGTGCCTGGAGTGAGGCAGGTCTCTACGAGCAGTACTTC NA TRBV30 NA TRBJ2-7
CASSQEATSGIYNEQFF TGTGCCAGCAGCCAAGAGGCGACTAGCGGAATATACAATGAGCAGTTCTTC TRBD2 TRBV4-2 NA TRBJ2-1
CASSHTPGGTGYTF TGTGCCAGCAGCCATACCCCGGGGGGGACCGGCTACACCTTC NA TRBV7-9 NA TRBJ1-2
CASSLGSWSNYGYTF TGTGCCAGCAGCTTAGGGTCCTGGTCCAACTATGGCTACACCTTC NA TRBV7-8 NA TRBJ1-2
CASSELARGQETQYF TGTGCCAGCAGTGAACTAGCGAGGGGACAAGAGACCCAGTACTTC NA TRBV2 NA TRBJ2-5
CASSPNRWDGETQYF TGCGCCAGCAGCCCCAATCGGTGGGACGGAGAGACCCAGTACTTC NA TRBV5-1 NA TRBJ2-5
CASSLIRDSYGYTF TGTGCCAGCAGCCTAATCCGGGACAGCTATGGCTACACCTTC TRBD1 TRBV28 NA TRBJ1-2
CASSTGQGAREQYF TGTGCCAGCAGCACGGGACAGGGGGCGCGTGAGCAGTACTTC TRBD1 TRBV7-2 once TRBJ2-7
CASSRWLAGGKQETQYF TGCGCCAGCAGCAGGTGGCTAGCGGGGGGAAAACAAGAGACCCAGTACTTC TRBD2 TRBV4-1 NA TRBJ2-5
CASHRTGLDTQYF TGTGCCAGCCATCGGACAGGGTTAGATACGCAGTATTTT TRBD1 TRBV6-1 NA TRBJ2-3
CASSLQTITYEQYF TGTGCCAGCAGCTTACAAACAATTACCTACGAGCAGTACTTC NA TRBV11-2 NA TRBJ2-7
CASSGDRAYEQYF TGTGCCAGCAGTGGGGACAGGGCCTACGAGCAGTACTTC TRBD1 TRBV28 NA TRBJ2-7
CASSPLAGTYNEQFF TGTGCCAGCAGCCCACTAGCGGGAACCTACAATGAGCAGTTCTTC TRBD2 TRBV13 NA TRBJ2-1
CASRSLVPDQPQHF TGTGCCAGCAGGTCGCTTGTACCGGATCAGCCCCAGCATTTT NA TRBV6-5 NA TRBJ1-5
CASRGGLAGSSSYEQYF TGTGCCAGCAGAGGGGGGCTAGCGGGGTCCAGCTCCTACGAGCAGTACTTC TRBD2 TRBV2 NA TRBJ2-7
CAISRSGNTGELFF TGTGCCATCAGCCGTAGCGGGAACACCGGGGAGCTGTTTTTT NA TRBV10-3 NA TRBJ2-2
CASRVAGGEETQYF TGTGCCAGCAGAGTTGCGGGAGGGGAAGAGACCCAGTACTTC TRBD2 TRBV5-6 NA TRBJ2-5
CASSSTGLGQETQYF TGTGCCAGCTCCTCGACAGGGTTGGGACAAGAGACCCAGTACTTC TRBD1 TRBV11-2 NA TRBJ2-5
CASSLLRTSLHTQYF TGTGCCAGCAGCCTCCTTCGGACTAGCCTTCATACGCAGTATTTT TRBD2 TRBV28 NA TRBJ2-3
CASSPRLAGVGNEQFF TGTGCCAGCAGCCCGCGACTAGCGGGAGTCGGTAATGAGCAGTTCTTC TRBD2 TRBV14 NA TRBJ2-1
CASRHPGLPKVEQFF TGTGCCAGCAGGCACCCGGGACTTCCGAAGGTCGAGCAGTTCTTC NA TRBV6-1 NA TRBJ2-1